The sequence of this T cell receptor (beta chain) was determined in a study of blood T cell repertoires in COVID-19. Method: immunoSEQ multiplex PCR; TCRdb's copy keeps in-frame clones and lacks some. The repertoire holds about 200,000 clones, with about nine tenths as singletons. The CDR3 is 14 amino acids. From germline, CDR1 is SEHNR and CDR2 FQNEAQ (reference sequence). Trimming cost V 11 bases and J 1 base, with 15 bases left between them. This sequence originates from a man aged 55 to 70 who had recovered from COVID-19. The sequencing sample was made of peripheral blood. The chain has TRBV7-9 and TRBJ1-3; D may be TRBD1 (6 bases). CDR3 protein: CAALTRGSGNTIYF. Written as DNA, the CDR3 is TGTGCCGCCCTCACCAGGGGATCTGGAAACACCATATATTTT.